These 26 T cell receptor beta chains share one sample of origin, sequenced in a study of T cell changes during pregnancy in multiple sclerosis. Repertoires were generated with immunoSEQ multiplex PCR, while TCRdb's copy carries only in-frame clones and drops some. Of approximately 100,000 clones in the sample, approximately 90% were seen once. Sequencing used peripheral blood, obtained after pregnancy. These receptors were collected from a female donor with multiple sclerosis, enrolled in a pregnancy study.

The V call is TRBV5-1, the J call TRBJ2-7; tentative D call: TRBD2 (6 bases). Germline CDR1 reads SGHRS; CDR2 reads YFSETQ. CDR3 length equals 15 residues. Deletions cut 5 bases from V and 0 bases from J, with 15 bases between. CDR3 region: CASSSGTPSSYEQYF. The DNA of the CDR3 is TGCGCCAGCAGTTCCGGGACTCCGAGCTCCTACGAGCAGTACTTC.

The rearrangement links TRBV7-9 to TRBJ2-7; D might be TRBD1 (5 bases). The CDR3 covers 13 residues. Trimming pared 3 bases from V and 5 bases from J, leaving 11 bases between. The V gene's germline CDR1 is SEHNR and CDR2 FQNEAQ (reference sequence). The CDR3 DNA is TGTGCCAGCAGCTTTTTGTCAGGGAACGAGCAGTACTTC. Its protein product is CASSFLSGNEQYF.

The CDR3 nucleotides are TGTGCCAGCAGGTTGGACAGCCCTATCTATGGCTACACCTTC. This sequence encodes CASRLDSPIYGYTF. The chain links TRBV6-1 to TRBJ1-2; TRBD1 is a possible D gene (6 bases). Trimming pared 6 bases from V and 4 bases from J, leaving 15 bases between. Germline-derived CDR1 and CDR2 are MNHNS and SASEGT. This CDR3 comprises 14 residues.

The V call is TRBV7-2, the J call TRBJ2-7; TRBD2 agrees at 11 bases. V trimming: 3 bases; J trimming: 0 bases; junction bases outside the gene matches: 1. The CDR3 has 15 residues. Germline values: CDR1 SGHTA, CDR2 FQGNSA. This CDR3 reads CASSLGLAASYEQYF. The CDR3, as DNA: TGTGCCAGCAGCTTGGGACTAGCGGCCTCCTACGAGCAGTACTTC.

The CDR3 here is CASSYRDRGYGYTF. For the CDR3, the DNA is TGTGCCAGCAGTTACCGGGACAGGGGGTATGGCTACACCTTC. The chain recombines TRBV6-5 with TRBJ1-2; TRBD1 aligns across 11 bases. V was clipped by 2 bases and J by 5 bases; unmatched bases: 1. The germline V gene encodes CDR1 MNHEY and CDR2 SVGAGI. The CDR3 has 14 residues.

The chain is built from TRBV11-2 and TRBJ1-2; D uncertain. V was cut by 4 bases and J by 7 bases, with 10 bases left in between. The CDR3 runs to 12 residues. Germline CDR1 reads SGHAT; CDR2 reads FQNNGV. CDR3 amino acids: CASSSGGVGYTF. The DNA of the CDR3 is TGTGCCAGCAGCTCGGGCGGGGTTGGCTACACCTTC.

This sequence joins TRBV5-1 and TRBJ1-3; 9 bases agree with TRBD1. Germline values: CDR1 SGHRS, CDR2 YFSETQ. The CDR3 sequence is 15 residues long. Losses at the gene ends were 0 bases for V and 4 bases for J; bases not matched to a gene: 2. For the CDR3, the DNA is TGCGCCAGCAGCTTGGGGACAGGGGTAGGAAACACCATATATTTT. It translates to CASSLGTGVGNTIYF.

The chain uses TRBV6-4 and TRBJ1-5, with D uncertain. Trimming left V 2 bases short and J 0 bases short, with 11 bases between. This CDR3 has 16 amino acids. Germline loops: CDR1 MRHNA, CDR2 SNTAGT. The CDR3 bases are TGTGCCAGCAGTGACAGGTGCGGATGTAGCAATCAGCCCCAGCATTTT. Translated, it gives CASSDRCGCSNQPQHF.

The chain links TRBV6-5 to TRBJ2-7; D not resolved. CDR1 and CDR2 (germline): MNHEY, SVGAGI. Trimming took off 2 bases at V and 2 bases at J, with 7 bases between the two ends. This CDR3 has 13 amino acids. CDR3 in amino acids: CASSYDGAYEQYF. CDR3 in DNA: TGTGCCAGCAGTTACGACGGAGCCTACGAGCAGTACTTC.

V and J are TRBV7-9 and TRBJ2-2, with a tentative D call TRBD1 (5 bases). The length of the CDR3 is 15 residues. CDR1 is SEHNR, CDR2 FQNEAQ, per germline (reference sequence). V lost 2 bases to trimming and J lost 1 base, with 8 bases between them. CDR3 in DNA: TGTGCCAGCAGCTTACAGGGCAAGAACACCGGGGAGCTGTTTTTT. This gives the protein CASSLQGKNTGELFF.

J is TRBJ1-1 and V is TRBV6-4, with 8 bases fitting TRBD1. The V segment lost 6 bases and the J segment 1 base; nucleotides outside the gene matches: 1. Germline V CDR1 and CDR2: MRHNA, SNTAGT. The length of the CDR3 is 13 residues. The CDR3 is CASSRGPNTEAFF. CDR3 in DNA: TGTGCCAGCAGCAGGGGGCCGAACACTGAAGCTTTCTTT.

The V gene is TRBV6-1, the J gene TRBJ2-3; D gene uncertain. Trimming left V 6 bases short and J 3 bases short, with 7 bases between. The CDR3 extends over 12 amino acids. Germline V CDR1 and CDR2: MNHNS, SASEGT. The CDR3 protein is CASSHSTDTQYF. CDR3 nucleotide sequence: TGTGCCAGCAGCCACTCAACAGATACGCAGTATTTT.

The rearrangement uses TRBV5-6 and TRBJ1-1; no clear D. CDR1 is SGHDT and CDR2 is YYEEEE in the germline V gene. V lost 2 bases, J lost 0 bases, and 14 bases lay in between. The CDR3 runs 16 residues. CDR3 region: CASSFVTAIMNTEAFF. The CDR3 nucleotides are TGTGCCAGCAGCTTCGTTACAGCAATAATGAACACTGAAGCTTTCTTT.

CDR3 DNA: TGTGCCAGCAGGGCGCGAGGTGCGAACACCGGGGAGCTGTTTTTT. Translated: CASRARGANTGELFF. The chain carries TRBV6-5 and TRBJ2-2; no reliable D call. The germline CDR1 and CDR2 sequences are MNHEY and SVGAGI. V was clipped by 6 bases and J by 0 bases, with 11 bases between them. This CDR3 has 15 amino acids.

The J gene is TRBJ1-5, the V gene TRBV5-6; D is unresolved. Germline-derived CDR1 and CDR2 are SGHDT and YYEEEE. Trimming removed 2 bases at V and 0 bases at J, with 6 bases between. The CDR3 is 14 amino acids. The CDR3 nucleotides are TGTGCCAGCAGCTTAAAATATAGCAATCAGCCCCAGCATTTT. As protein: CASSLKYSNQPQHF.

This clone was detected only a few times. This chain links TRBV10-3 with TRBJ1-1, with no clear D. The CDR3 runs to 15 residues. Between the trimmed V and J ends, which lost 4 bases and 3 bases, there was a span of 15 bases. Germline V CDR1 and CDR2: ENHRY, SYGVKD. CDR3 region: CAISVSEQKDTEAFF. CDR3 nucleotides: TGTGCCATCAGTGTTTCGGAACAGAAGGACACTGAAGCTTTCTTT.

The chain is built from TRBV5-1 and TRBJ1-3; D not certain. Germline V CDR1 and CDR2: SGHRS, YFSETQ. The length of the CDR3 is 14 residues. V was cut by 0 bases and J by 3 bases, with 7 bases left in between. CDR3 sequence: CASSLGAFGNTIYF. The CDR3, as DNA: TGCGCCAGCAGCTTGGGAGCTTTTGGAAACACCATATATTTT.

The chain has TRBV5-1 and TRBJ2-3, with 8 bases that match TRBD2. This CDR3 contains 13 residues. In germline, CDR1 is SGHRS, CDR2 YFSETQ. The V segment lost 7 bases and the J segment 1 base; nucleotides outside the gene matches: 2. The CDR3 bases are TGCGCCAGCTCGGGGGGGGGCACAGATACGCAGTATTTT. Its protein is CASSGGGTDTQYF.

The rearrangement joins TRBV27 to TRBJ2-1; 10 positions agree with TRBD2. The V segment lost 3 bases and the J segment 10 bases; nucleotides outside the gene matches: 3. CDR1 and CDR2 (germline): MNHEY, SMNVEV (reference sequence). The CDR3 is made up of 13 amino acids. The chain's CDR3 is CASSFLTSGEQFF. In DNA form, the CDR3 reads TGTGCCAGCAGTTTCTTGACTAGCGGGGAGCAGTTCTTC.

This sequence joins TRBV18 and TRBJ1-1; no definite D call. Germline V gene sequence: CDR1 KGHSH, CDR2 LQKENI. Trimming pared 4 bases from V and 3 bases from J, leaving 9 bases between. The CDR3 contains 13 residues. In nucleotides, the CDR3 is TGTGCCAGCTCACTCCGGGAGGACACTGAAGCTTTCTTT. It specifies CASSLREDTEAFF.

In regard to this clone: One end of the junction varies from germline; a read error may be responsible. This rearrangement joins TRBV30 to TRBJ1-3; the D gene is possibly TRBD1 (6 bases). Germline lookup yields CDR1 GTSNPN and CDR2 SVGIG (reference sequence). The length of the CDR3 is 13 residues. The CDR3 nucleotides are TGTGCCTGGGTGACAGGCGGTGGATACACCATATATTTT. This sequence encodes CAWVTGGGYTIYF. Using reference TRBV30 and TRBJ1-3 for the parts outside the CDR3, the full variable domain is SQTIHQWPATLVQPVGSPLSLECTVEGTSNPNLYWYRQAAGRGLQLLFYSVGIGQISSEVPQNLSASRPQDRQFILSSKKLLLSDSGFYLCAWVTGGGYTIYFGEGSWLTVV.

J is TRBJ1-2 and V is TRBV23-1, with D tentatively TRBD1 (6 bases). TRBV23-1 is placed among ORFs of uncertain function. Trimming took 1 base from V and 1 from J, leaving 13 bases between them. CDR3 size: 16 residues. The CDR3 nucleotides read TGCGCCAGCAGTCAATGGGGGCATGGGTATAACTATGGCTACACCTTC. Protein: CASSQWGHGYNYGYTF.

DNA for the CDR3: TGTGCCAGCAGCTTGATGCCTGAGGAAAAACTGTTTTTT. Translation: CASSLMPEEKLFF. V is TRBV5-6 and J is TRBJ1-4; D remains ambiguous. The CDR3 is 13 residues long. Germline V gene data show CDR1 as SGHDT and CDR2 as YYEEEE. The V end was cut by 1 base, the J end by 8 bases, with 9 bases between.

This clone was seen just once. The J gene is TRBJ2-3, the V gene TRBV2; TRBD1 matches 11 bases. Germline loops: CDR1 SNHLY, CDR2 FYNNEI. V shed 6 bases and J 0 bases; nucleotides not matched to a gene: 2. CDR3 length: 15 residues. The DNA of the CDR3 is TGTGCCAGCAGGCGGGACAGGGGGAGCACAGATACGCAGTATTTT. This sequence encodes CASRRDRGSTDTQYF.

The J gene is TRBJ2-7, the V gene TRBV7-9, with 7 bases that match TRBD2. Losses at the gene ends were 5 bases for V and 4 bases for J; bases not matched to a gene: 5. The CDR3 contains 13 residues. Per the germline V gene, CDR1 is SEHNR and CDR2 is FQNEAQ (reference sequence). Here the CDR3 DNA reads TGTGCCAGCAGCCCCCCCGGGAGGTACGAGCAGTACTTC. Its protein product is CASSPPGRYEQYF.

This chain joins TRBV2 and TRBJ2-7; a weak D match, TRBD1 (6 bases). Germline CDR1 SNHLY, CDR2 FYNNEI. The CDR3 length is 12 residues. Trimming took off 8 bases at V and 5 bases at J, with 13 bases between the two ends. CDR3 DNA: TGTGCCAGCCGGGGTCAGGGGAACGAGCAGTACTTC. This encodes CASRGQGNEQYF. The entire variable domain, with the rest obtained from reference TRBV2 and TRBJ2-7, is as follows: EPEVTQTPSHQVTQMGQEVILRCVPISNHLYFYWYRQILGQKVEFLVSFYNNEISEKSEIFDDQFSVERPDGSNFTLKIRSTKLEDSAMYFCASRGQGNEQYFGPGTRLTVT.